The 27 T cell receptor beta chains below come from one sample, sequenced in a study of T-cell reconstitution after alpha-beta-depleted transplantation in children. This sample's TCRbeta library carried unique molecular identifier barcodes. TCRdb redid the calling of the PCR reads with MiXCR, one entry per CDR3 protein. This sample carries around 450,000 distinct CDR3 sequences, about 40% of them seen once, and the ten largest clones take around a quarter. The sample in question was PBMCs, obtained before TCRalphabeta/CD19-depleted stem cell transplant. The source is a girl aged 2 to 9 with aplastic anemia, due to receive a stem cell transplant.

This clonotype appeared once. J is TRBJ2-7 and V is TRBV29-1, with D possibly matching TRBD1 (5 bases). The CDR3 totals 16 residues. The germline V gene encodes CDR1 SQVTM and CDR2 ANQGSEA. Trimming took 1 base from V and 2 from J, leaving 18 bases between them. Here the CDR3 DNA reads TGCAGCGTTGAAGGCCAGGGTAGAAGCACTACCTACGAGCAGTACTTC. Its protein product is CSVEGQGRSTTYEQYF.

The V and J genes are TRBV5-1 and TRBJ2-1; 9 bases are shared with TRBD1. Trimming took 2 bases from V and 6 from J; bases not matched to a gene: 6. CDR1 and CDR2 from the germline V gene are SGHRS and YFSETQ. The CDR3 spans 15 residues. The CDR3 bases are TGCGCCAGCAGCTTAAACGGACAGGGGCCCAATGAGCAGTTCTTC. As protein: CASSLNGQGPNEQFF.

This clonotype appeared many times. The rearrangement joins TRBV5-1 to TRBJ2-7, with 7 positions matching TRBD2. The CDR3 is 14 amino acids. The germline V gene encodes CDR1 SGHRS and CDR2 YFSETQ. V lost 3 bases to trimming and J lost 3 bases; unmatched junction nucleotides: 6. The CDR3 loop reads CASSSQGGVYEQYF. CDR3 DNA: TGCGCCAGCAGCTCCCAGGGAGGGGTCTACGAGCAGTACTTC.

This clonotype was seen repeatedly, ten times or more. The J gene is TRBJ1-2, the V gene TRBV29-1, with D unresolved. V was pared by 6 bases and J by 4 bases, with 18 bases between. The CDR3 length is 14 residues. Germline CDR1 and CDR2: SQVTM and ANQGSEA. CDR3 sequence: CSVEWTDNLYGYTF. DNA for the CDR3: TGCAGCGTGGAATGGACGGATAACCTCTATGGCTACACCTTC.

The V and J genes are TRBV6-1 and TRBJ2-1; 9 nucleotides line up with TRBD1. Per the germline V gene, CDR1 is MNHNS and CDR2 is SASEGT. Trimming at V came to 1 base and at J to 12 bases, leaving 13 bases not matched to a gene. This CDR3 comprises 16 residues. In DNA form, the CDR3 reads TGTGCCAGCAGTGAAGAAGGGACAGGGTGGTTAAGAGGGCAGTTCTTC. Its protein is CASSEEGTGWLRGQFF.

This clonotype was observed many times. J is TRBJ2-7 and V is TRBV27; D is unclear. Germline loops: CDR1 MNHEY, CDR2 SMNVEV (reference sequence). Trimming stripped 6 bases from V and 6 bases from J, with 21 bases between. CDR3 length: 15 amino acids. The CDR3 loop is CASSQLPSDRLEQYF. As DNA, the CDR3 is TGTGCCAGCAGCCAATTACCATCAGATCGTCTCGAGCAGTACTTC.

J is TRBJ2-3 and V is TRBV13; maybe TRBD1 (5 bases). Trimming removed 4 bases at V and 6 bases at J, with 17 bases between. The CDR3 has 15 residues. The germline V gene has CDR1 PRHDT and CDR2 FYEKMQ (reference sequence). The CDR3 DNA is TGTGCCAGCAGCTCTGGATCCGAGACAGCGGATACGCAGTATTTT. It yields the protein CASSSGSETADTQYF.

The chain is built from TRBV5-4 and TRBJ1-5, with D maybe TRBD1 (6 bases). This CDR3 is built from 19 residues. The germline gives CDR1 SGHNT, CDR2 YYREEE (reference sequence). Trimming removed 0 bases at V and 4 bases at J, with 23 bases between. The CDR3 loop is CASSLAAGALVIENQPQHF. Here the CDR3 DNA reads TGTGCCAGCAGCTTGGCCGCAGGGGCCCTAGTAATCGAGAATCAGCCCCAGCATTTT.

CDR3 sequence (DNA): TGTGCCAGCAGCCGGACAGCTACGGGAAACACCATATATTTT. Translating gives CASSRTATGNTIYF. The gene calls are TRBV6-1 and TRBJ1-3; D may be TRBD1 (6 bases). CDR3 size: 14 residues. In germline, CDR1 is MNHNS, CDR2 SASEGT. The ends were cut back, 6 bases at V and 4 bases at J, with 13 bases in the middle.

The CDR3 bases are TGTGCCAGCAGCGCCAATCGCCACGAGCAGTACTTC. Its translation: CASSANRHEQYF. The genes are TRBV7-2 and TRBJ2-7; no clear D. The V and J ends lost 5 bases and 5 bases respectively, with 10 bases between them. The CDR3 is made up of 12 amino acids. Germline CDR1 and CDR2: SGHTA and FQGNSA. The entire variable domain, with the rest obtained from reference TRBV7-2 and TRBJ2-7, is as follows: GAGVSQSPSNKVTEKGKDVELRCDPISGHTALYWYRQSLGQGLEFLIYFQGNSAPDKSGLPSDRFSAERTGGSVSTLTIQRTQQEDSAVYLCASSANRHEQYFGPGTRLTVT.

The chain combines TRBV29-1 with TRBJ2-3; D may be TRBD1 (6 bases). V dropped 7 bases and J dropped 6 bases, with 23 bases sitting between them. This CDR3 has 15 amino acids. Per germline, CDR1 SQVTM and CDR2 ANQGSEA. The CDR3 region has the DNA TGCAGCGGACAACAGGGTCCCTGGGGCTTCGATACGCAGTATTTT. It is translated as CSGQQGPWGFDTQYF.

This clonotype appeared once. CDR3 protein: CLVRGSGNEQFF. The CDR3 nucleotides read TGCCTCGTACGGGGGAGTGGGAATGAGCAGTTCTTC. The V and J genes are TRBV29-1 and TRBJ2-1; D perhaps matches TRBD2 (6 bases). The CDR3 totals 12 residues. In germline, CDR1 is SQVTM, CDR2 ANQGSEA.

The chain recombines TRBV28 with TRBJ2-3; D is uncertain. Germline CDR1 reads MDHEN; CDR2 reads SYDVKM. The CDR3 length is 15 residues. The V and J ends lost 3 bases and 2 bases respectively, with 12 bases between them. CDR3 sequence reads: CASSFSPALTDTQYF. CDR3 bases: TGTGCCAGCAGTTTTTCCCCAGCGCTCACAGATACGCAGTATTTT. The variable domain in full, with the rest retrieved from reference TRBV28 and TRBJ2-3, is DVKVTQSSRYLVKRTGEKVFLECVQDMDHENMFWYRQDPGLGLRLIYFSYDVKMKEKGDIPEGYSVSREKKERFSLILESASTNQTSMYLCASSFSPALTDTQYFGPGTRLTVL.

This clonotype was seen repeatedly, ten times or more. The chain is built from TRBV29-1 and TRBJ2-1, with 12 bases that match TRBD2. The germline CDR1 and CDR2 sequences are SQVTM and ANQGSEA. The CDR3 extends over 14 amino acids. V trimming: 7 bases; J trimming: 6 bases; junction bases outside the gene matches: 7. The CDR3 loop reads CSAETSGSTNEQFF. Here the CDR3 DNA reads TGCAGCGCCGAGACTAGCGGGAGCACCAATGAGCAGTTCTTC.

This clonotype occurred a few times. This chain uses TRBV20-1 with TRBJ2-2; D ambiguous. The CDR3 consists of 12 residues. CDR1 DFQATT and CDR2 SNEGSKA come from the germline V gene (reference sequence). Trimming took 5 bases from V and 1 from J, leaving 5 bases between them. For the CDR3, the DNA is TGCAGTGCTCACGTGAACACCGGGGAGCTGTTTTTT. It is translated as CSAHVNTGELFF.

V is TRBV7-3 and J is TRBJ2-1, with 9 bases fitting TRBD2. Trimming took 0 bases from V and 4 from J; bases not matched to a gene: 4. CDR1 is SGHTA and CDR2 is FQGTGA in the germline V gene. The CDR3 has 16 residues. The CDR3 DNA follows: TGTGCCAGCAGCTTAACCGGACTAGCGACTTACAATGAGCAGTTCTTC. It yields the protein CASSLTGLATYNEQFF.

The gene calls are TRBV6-5 and TRBJ2-2; 7 bases align to TRBD2. The CDR3 runs to 15 residues. V trimming: 0 bases; J trimming: 8 bases; junction bases outside the gene matches: 6. Germline values: CDR1 MNHEY, CDR2 SVGAGI. DNA of the CDR3: TGTGCCAGCAGTTACTCGGGGGGGGTTAGGGGGGAGCTGTTTTTT. Its protein product is CASSYSGGVRGELFF.

The chain combines TRBV7-9 with TRBJ2-3, with D unclear. There are 16 residues in the CDR3. Looked up from germline, CDR1 is SEHNR and CDR2 is FQNEAQ (reference sequence). V was trimmed by 4 bases and J by 6 bases, leaving 20 bases between them. CDR3 sequence: CASSSVLTPNSDTQYF. The CDR3 DNA reads as TGTGCCAGCAGCTCGGTCCTGACCCCGAACAGCGATACGCAGTATTTT.

This clonotype appeared many times. This sequence joins TRBV7-9 and TRBJ2-5; D not resolved. The CDR3 loop spans 13 amino acids. Germline V gives CDR1 SEHNR, CDR2 FQNEAQ (reference sequence). V was cut by 5 bases and J by 5 bases, with 12 bases left in between. The CDR3: CASSRRPSETQYF. CDR3 coding DNA: TGTGCCAGCAGCAGGCGGCCTTCGGAGACCCAGTACTTC.

This clonotype was detected many times. The DNA for the CDR3 is TGTGCCAGCAGCTTCGAGCGGGATACGCAGTATTTT. It encodes CASSFERDTQYF. The chain recombines TRBV7-3 with TRBJ2-3; D might be TRBD2 (5 bases). Per germline, CDR1 SGHTA and CDR2 FQGTGA. V shed 3 bases and J shed 6 bases, with 7 bases lying between them. This CDR3 comprises 12 residues. The whole variable domain, remainder taken from reference TRBV7-3 and TRBJ2-3, is GAGVSQTPSNKVTEKGKYVELRCDPISGHTALYWYRQSLGQGPEFLIYFQGTGAADDSGLPNDRFFAVRPEGSVSTLKIQRTERGDSAVYLCASSFERDTQYFGPGTRLTVL.

The J gene is TRBJ2-3, the V gene TRBV4-1; 11 bases are a match to TRBD2. This CDR3 comprises 17 residues. V gave up 3 bases and J gave up 2 bases; unmatched junction bases: 7. Per germline, CDR1 MGHRA and CDR2 YSYEKL. CDR3 coding DNA: TGCGCCAGCAGCCAGGGGACTAGCGGAAGGATCACAGATACGCAGTATTTT. Encoded protein: CASSQGTSGRITDTQYF.

V is TRBV5-1 and J is TRBJ2-1; TRBD2 agrees at 9 bases. J was trimmed by 6 bases and V by 3 bases; bases with no gene match: 7. The CDR3 loop spans 15 amino acids. Per the germline V gene, CDR1 is SGHRS and CDR2 is YFSETQ. The CDR3 nucleotides are TGCGCCAGCAGCTCAGTAGCGGGAGTGTTCAATGAGCAGTTCTTC. Its protein is CASSSVAGVFNEQFF.

The V and J genes are TRBV20-1 and TRBJ2-1; no definite D call. This CDR3 spans 13 amino acids. The germline CDR1 and CDR2 sequences are DFQATT and SNEGSKA (reference sequence). Trimming left V 3 bases short and J 2 bases short, with 8 bases between. The CDR3 reads CSASLRTYNEQFF. CDR3 nucleotide sequence: TGCAGTGCTAGTTTGCGGACCTACAATGAGCAGTTCTTC.

J is TRBJ2-7 and V is TRBV12-3 or TRBV12-4; TRBD2 might be the D (7 bases). The CDR3 is made up of 15 amino acids. V was trimmed by 3 bases and J by 6 bases, leaving 18 bases between them. CDR3 coding DNA: TGTGCCAGCAGTTTCGGGGACGGGGGGCACGTCGAGCAGTACTTC. Translated, it gives CASSFGDGGHVEQYF.

This clonotype was observed a few times. Here the CDR3 DNA reads TGTGCCAGCAGTATCCCGGGACAGGGGGCGTCCGAGCAGTACTTC. Encoded protein: CASSIPGQGASEQYF. The chain couples TRBV6-2 or TRBV6-3 to TRBJ2-7; TRBD1 agrees at 12 bases. V shed 5 bases and J 6 bases; nucleotides not matched to a gene: 8. Germline V CDR1 and CDR2: MNHEY, SVGEGT. This CDR3 comprises 15 residues.

This clonotype has ten or more counts. V and J are TRBV29-1 and TRBJ1-1; 7 bases are a match to TRBD1. CDR1 is SQVTM and CDR2 is ANQGSEA in the germline V gene. This CDR3 region has 13 residues. The ends lost 7 bases at V and 3 bases at J; junction bases unmatched: 8. The CDR3 coding sequence is TGCAGCGCAAGAGGGGGCGAGTACACTGAAGCTTTCTTT. It codes for CSARGGEYTEAFF.

This clonotype occurred many times. The chain joins TRBV6-1 to TRBJ2-1; D perhaps matches TRBD2 (5 bases). The germline V gene has CDR1 MNHNS and CDR2 SASEGT. This CDR3 is 16 amino acids long. V was pared by 6 bases and J by 8 bases, with 23 bases between. The CDR3 DNA reads as TGTGCCAGCAGGTCCCAGGCGAGCGGATTTAGTGATGAGCAGTTCTTC. It codes for CASRSQASGFSDEQFF.